The 13 T cell receptor beta chains in this list originate from one sample, sequenced in a study of OX40 agonist ivuxolimab in advanced cancers. Method: immunoSEQ multiplex PCR; TCRdb's copy keeps in-frame clones and lacks some. Of more than 55,000 clones in the sample, about nine tenths were seen once. The source was CD4+ or CD8+ T cells sorted from blood, collected in a trial of the OX40 agonist ivuxolimab. These TCRs come from an adult with an advanced solid tumor such as melanoma, head and neck, liver or kidney cancer.

The V gene is TRBV7-9, the J gene TRBJ2-5, with D possibly being TRBD2 (7 bases). Matching the DNA end better, TRBJ2-7 makes the J call doubtful. CDR1 and CDR2 (germline): SEHNR, FQNEAQ (reference sequence). The CDR3 length is 18 residues. The CDR3 DNA is TGTGCCAGCAGCCAAGGTTGGATGGGGGGGGCGCCCCCCTACGAGCAGTACTTC. Translation gives CASSQGWMGGAPPYEQYF.

The V gene is TRBV19, the J gene TRBJ2-3, with no clear D. This CDR3 is 14 amino acids long. The V gene's germline CDR1 is LNHDA and CDR2 SQIVND (reference sequence). V lost 7 bases and J 0 bases, leaving 11 bases between the germline ends. The CDR3 spells CASNGRHSTDTQYF. The CDR3 bases are TGTGCCAGTAACGGCCGACACAGCACAGATACGCAGTATTTT.

This chain joins TRBV29-1 and TRBJ1-2; perhaps TRBD1 as D (5 bases). Looked up from germline, CDR1 is SQVTM and CDR2 is ANQGSEA. The CDR3 extends over 15 amino acids. Between the trimmed V and J ends, which lost 7 bases and 1 base, there was a span of 19 bases. CDR3 sequence reads: CSASPAGRDNYGYTF. The DNA for the CDR3 is TGCAGCGCCTCCCCGGCGGGGCGGGATAACTATGGCTACACCTTC.

This clone was seen just once. V is TRBV28 and J is TRBJ2-3, with 8 bases fitting TRBD1. V shed 6 bases and J 5 bases; nucleotides not matched to a gene: 7. The length of the CDR3 is 14 residues. CDR1 and CDR2 from the germline V gene are MDHEN and SYDVKM. Here the CDR3 DNA reads TGTGCCAGCAGCTCCGGACAGGGTCTAGATACGCAGTATTTT. It codes for CASSSGQGLDTQYF.

The rearrangement links TRBV28 to TRBJ1-5; 7 nucleotides line up with TRBD1. This CDR3 is built from 17 residues. Trimming took 6 bases from V and 3 from J; bases not matched to a gene: 14. Germline CDR1 reads MDHEN; CDR2 reads SYDVKM. The CDR3 loop is CASSSEGRGLTNQPQHF. The CDR3 DNA is TGTGCCAGCAGCTCTGAAGGGAGGGGGCTTACCAATCAGCCCCAGCATTTT.

This chain connects TRBV28 to TRBJ1-4; a possible D gene is TRBD1 (5 bases). CDR1 and CDR2 (germline): MDHEN, SYDVKM. This CDR3 has 15 residues. V dropped 5 bases and J dropped 0 bases, with 10 bases sitting between them. The CDR3: CASSLRQTTNEKLFF. The CDR3 nucleotides are TGTGCCAGCAGTCTACGACAGACAACTAATGAAAAACTGTTTTTT.

This clone was observed a single time. The chain uses TRBV4-3 and TRBJ2-1; D possibly corresponds to TRBD2 (6 bases). Germline assignment: CDR1 LGHNA and CDR2 YSLEER. V lost 4 bases and J lost 9, with 16 bases in between. The CDR3 runs to 14 residues. CDR3 nucleotides: TGCGCCAGCAGCCCGGTCTGGGGGGAGAGTGAGCAGTTCTTC. It is translated as CASSPVWGESEQFF.

The chain has TRBV18 and TRBJ1-3, with D uncertain. Per the germline V gene, CDR1 is KGHSH and CDR2 is LQKENI. V was trimmed by 6 bases and J by 0 bases, leaving 9 bases between them. This CDR3 has 14 amino acids. The CDR3 loop reads CASSPDISGNTIYF. DNA for the CDR3: TGTGCCAGCTCCCCCGACATCTCTGGAAACACCATATATTTT.

This clone came up once. J is TRBJ1-2 and V is TRBV4-2, with 9 bases fitting TRBD1. The CDR3 extends over 14 amino acids. The ends lost 3 bases at V and 6 bases at J; junction bases unmatched: 5. Germline loops: CDR1 LGHNA, CDR2 YNFKEQ. The CDR3 loop reads CASSQLQGADGYTF. The CDR3, as DNA: TGTGCCAGCAGCCAGTTACAGGGGGCTGATGGCTACACCTTC.

This clone was recorded a few times. The chain joins TRBV28 to TRBJ2-3, with 9 bases that match TRBD1. This CDR3 contains 13 residues. Germline trimming cut 2 bases from V and 13 bases from J; bases unmatched to any gene: 7. CDR1 and CDR2 from the germline V gene are MDHEN and SYDVKM. CDR3 in DNA: TGTGCCAGCAGTTTACCTTCGACAGGGGGAAAGTATTTT. Translated, it gives CASSLPSTGGKYF.

This clone is termed medium-sized (0.01 to 0.1%). The gene calls are TRBV7-2 and TRBJ1-6; no clear D. V lost 2 bases to trimming and J lost 7 bases, with 18 bases between them. The CDR3 has 17 residues. Per germline, CDR1 SGHTA and CDR2 FQGNSA. The CDR3 protein is CASSLSQFREPNSPLHF. The CDR3 DNA follows: TGTGCCAGCAGCTTAAGCCAATTCCGGGAGCCCAATTCACCCCTCCACTTT.

In its sample, this clone ranks as medium-sized (0.01 to 0.1%). The V gene is TRBV6-1, the J gene TRBJ2-7, with D perhaps matching TRBD1 (6 bases). This CDR3 is 14 amino acids long. Trimming left V 1 base short and J 4 bases short, with 11 bases between. The germline V gene encodes CDR1 MNHNS and CDR2 SASEGT. CDR3 residues: CASSEVGGEYEQYF. CDR3 bases: TGTGCCAGCAGTGAAGTAGGGGGTGAATACGAGCAGTACTTC.

This chain uses TRBV7-6 with TRBJ2-5, with D perhaps matching TRBD1 (5 bases). Trimming took 5 bases from V and 5 from J, leaving 18 bases between them. The length of the CDR3 is 15 residues. CDR1 is SGHVS, CDR2 FNYEAQ, per germline. The CDR3 coding sequence is TGTGCCAGCAGCGTTTCGACAGTCCCCTCGGAGACCCAGTACTTC. This sequence encodes CASSVSTVPSETQYF.